The present T cell receptor (beta chain) was sequenced within a study of T cell responses to AZD1222 COVID-19 vaccine (dated by TCRdb to the early 2020s). With respect to the entire study: Because spike-specific TCR depth and breadth did not differ between the two schedules, AZD1222 recipients who got a second dose at roughly 4 weeks were pooled with those who got a second dose at roughly 12 weeks. Trial participants were enrolled into age subgroups of 18-55, 56-69 and 70-plus years, which contained about 150, 27 and 61 TCR-sequenced participants, respectively. A total of over 230 trial participants underwent TCR sequencing, of whom roughly 210 had received two doses of AZD1222 and 26 had received two doses of the MenACWY control vaccine.

The CDR3 regions of human TCRbeta chains were subjected to immunosequencing. Turning to the authors' computational methods: Repertoire TCRs were matched against a reference library of SARS-CoV-2-specific TCRs generated with the MIRA antigen-specificity platform. Breadth was defined as the fraction of unique TCRs that were SARS-CoV-2-associated, and depth was defined as the fraction of total T cells that were SARS-CoV-2-associated. Each spike-specific TCR was assigned to its reactive spike region and to a CD4 or CD8 class using the MIRA data. Log10-transformed breadth and depth values were compared by one-way ANOVA with Sidak's multiple comparisons tests. TCRdb took this table from immuneACCESS and kept in-frame rearrangements with V and J called. Such tables lack part of the clones; where checked against another copy, unresolved V genes explain under half of the gap, and the rest is unexplained. That table supplies the V and J calls and clone size; D and trimming were determined from the DNA. Present in this sample are roughly 140,000 clones, just under 95% of which were seen just once. Around 1.7% of the sample is taken by the ten largest.

Overall study results and their limits: CD4 TCRs associated with the vaccine covered the entire spike protein, and the dominant responses were in regions 160-218 and 743-854. Because no day 14 peak-response samples were available, the repertoires could be characterized only after the peak T cell response. Only five or six AZD1222 recipients were SARS-CoV-2 seropositive at baseline, limiting conclusions about previously exposed vaccinees. Epitopes outside the regions mutated in the B.1.351 and B.1.1.7 variants were reportedly recognized by nearly half of the unique spike-specific TCRs. In the small 56-69-year group, the increase in depth fell short of significance, most likely because of low power. After two AZD1222 doses, spike-specific TCR breadth and depth were significantly higher than at day 0 and than in MenACWY recipients. Participants were mostly white British, with more females than males. The authors suggested clonal diversity may have been underestimated.

CDR1 SGHTA and CDR2 FQGNSA were looked up in the germline V gene. Clipping removes 3 bases from V and 2 bases from J, with 15 as the unmatched junction base count. The CDR3 contains 19 residues, cysteine and phenylalanine counted. Kept here is only the CDR3 DNA, which spans 57 bases and is read in frame from base 1. What the time point label conveys for this sample: baseline before first vaccination. Vaccinee samples were obtained from the UK trials COV001 and COV002, which included a single-blind randomized controlled phase 2/3 trial of AZD1222 (ChAdOx1 nCoV-19) in healthy adults. For TCRbeta chain sequencing, PBMC samples were collected from trial participants at day 0 and at day 28 after the second dose. Note on this clone: It lacks a known antigen. No base quality information exists; no much larger clone differs at one position.

The sequence joins TRBV7-2 to TRBJ1-2; 10 nucleotides in the junction match TRBD1. The starting material was peripheral blood, obtained on day 0 of AZD1222 vaccination. This clonotype originated in an adult in good health. The base sequence is TGTGCCAGCAGCTTTGGTGTGGGAACTGGGACAGGGGAAAACTATGGCTACACCTTC. This encodes CASSFGVGTGTGENYGYTF.